This TCR beta chain came from a study of T cell repertoires and Cas9 in healthy adults. For the study at large: CD4 and CD8 compartments: SpCas9-reactive T cells profiled for potency, cytotoxicity, lineage. Whole-study results and caveats: Reportedly, SpCas9-reactive effector T cell proliferation and function were mitigated by SpCas9-reactive Tregs in vitro.

The CDR3 contains 14 residues. Trimming shortened V by 3 bases and J by 0 bases, and 8 bases separated the two germline ends. Germline values: CDR1 MDHEN, CDR2 SYDVKM. Measured with immunoSEQ multiplex PCR; TCRdb has only the in-frame clones, and not every one. The sample comprises tens of thousands of clones, roughly 92% of which are singletons, and about 0.84% rests with the top ten. In the case of this clone: The target antigen is unknown.

V and J are TRBV28 and TRBJ1-1; D not resolved. The TCR comes from a human donor in good health. Source material: CD4+ effector T cells (CD127+, CD25-, CD137-, CD154-) from PBMCs; culture status not recorded. As DNA, the CDR3 is TGTGCCAGCAGTTTTACAGAAATGAACACTGAAGCTTTCTTT. As protein: CASSFTEMNTEAFF.